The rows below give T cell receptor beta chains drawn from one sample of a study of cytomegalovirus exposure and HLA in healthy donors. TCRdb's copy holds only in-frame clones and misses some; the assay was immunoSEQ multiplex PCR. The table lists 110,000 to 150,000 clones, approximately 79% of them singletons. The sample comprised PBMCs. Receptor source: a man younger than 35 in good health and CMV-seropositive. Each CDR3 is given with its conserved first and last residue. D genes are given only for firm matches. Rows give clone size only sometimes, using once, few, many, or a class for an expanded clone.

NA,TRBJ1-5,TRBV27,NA,TGTGCCAGCAGTCCCTCCCCGGAGACTAATCAGCCCCAGCATTTT,CASSPSPETNQPQHF
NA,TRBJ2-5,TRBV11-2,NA,TGTGCCAGCAGCTTTATGCGGCGCGGTGAGACCCAGTACTTC,CASSFMRRGETQYF
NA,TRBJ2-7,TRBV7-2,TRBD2,TGTGCCAGCAGCCAGGGACTAGCAACCTACGAGCAGTACTTC,CASSQGLATYEQYF
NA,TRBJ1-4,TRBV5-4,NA,TGTGCCAGCCGCGGGCCGGGCGAAAAACTGTTTTTT,CASRGPGEKLFF
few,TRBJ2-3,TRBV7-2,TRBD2,TGTGCCAGCAGCATTAGACTAGCGGGAAAGGGAGATACGCAGTATTTT,CASSIRLAGKGDTQYF
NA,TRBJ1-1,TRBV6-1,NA,TGTGCCAGCAGTGCGACAGTTAACACTGAAGCTTTCTTT,CASSATVNTEAFF
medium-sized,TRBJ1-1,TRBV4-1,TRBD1,TGCGCCAGCAGTAAACAGGGGGCAGAACAAGCTTTCTTT,CASSKQGAEQAFF
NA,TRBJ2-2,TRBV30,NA,TGTGCCTGGAGTCCCGCCGGGGAGCTGTTTTTT,CAWSPAGELFF
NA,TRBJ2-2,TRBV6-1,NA,TGTGCCAGCCATCCTAGTTTGGGGGAGCTGTTTTTT,CASHPSLGELFF
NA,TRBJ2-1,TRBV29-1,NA,TGCAGCGTTGACGGCGGTAAGACGTACAATGAGCAGTTCTTC,CSVDGGKTYNEQFF
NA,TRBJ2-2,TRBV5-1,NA,TGCGCCAGCAGCTTGGACAGCCCGAACACCGGGGAGCTGTTTTTT,CASSLDSPNTGELFF
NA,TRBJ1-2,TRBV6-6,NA,TGTGCCAGCAGTTACTCGAGTACTACAGGGTGTGAATTC,CASSYSSTTGCEF
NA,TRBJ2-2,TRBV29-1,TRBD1,TGCAGCGTTGAAGTGCGAGGGGGCGTTGTCGGGGAGCTGTTTTTT,CSVEVRGGVVGELFF
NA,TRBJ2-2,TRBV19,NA,TGTGCCAGTAGTGCCTGGCTGGGGGCGCGTTCCCGAAGCTATACCGGGGAGCTGTTTTTT,CASSAWLGARSRSYTGELFF
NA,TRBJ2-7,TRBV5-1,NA,TGCGCCAGCAGCTTGCTTCAGGGGAGCTCCTACGAGCAGTACTTC,CASSLLQGSSYEQYF
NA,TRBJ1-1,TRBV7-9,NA,TGTGCCAGCAGCACAGCAGATGTCACTGAAGCTTTCTTT,CASSTADVTEAFF
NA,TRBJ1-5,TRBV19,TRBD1,TGTGCCAGTAGTAGACGACAGGGTAGCAATCAGCCCCAGCATTTT,CASSRRQGSNQPQHF
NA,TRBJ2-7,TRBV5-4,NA,TGTGCCAGCAGCGGCGGGTGGGGGCTTCAGCAGTACTTC,CASSGGWGLQQYF
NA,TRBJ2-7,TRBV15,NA,TGTGCCACCAGCAGAGATAGGAGGGCCACCTACGAGCAGTACTTC,CATSRDRRATYEQYF
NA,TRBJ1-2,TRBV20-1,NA,TGCAGTGCGGGAGGGTCTGGCTACACCTTC,CSAGGSGYTF
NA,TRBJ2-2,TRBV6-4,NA,TGTGCCAGTCGGGGACAAACGAACACCGGGGAGCTGTTTTTT,CASRGQTNTGELFF
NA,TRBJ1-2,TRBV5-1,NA,TGCGCCAGCAGCTTGGCAGGGGAAAGGGGCTACACCTTC,CASSLAGERGYTF
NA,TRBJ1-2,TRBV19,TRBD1,TGTGCCAGTAGTTTCCAGGGGGTCGGTGGCTACACCTTC,CASSFQGVGGYTF
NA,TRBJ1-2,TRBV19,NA,TGTGCCAGTAGTATGGGTAGGGGGAACTATGGCTACACCTTC,CASSMGRGNYGYTF
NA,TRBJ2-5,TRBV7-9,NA,TGTGCCAGCAGCCTACCCTTTTCTGGCGGGGCGATGGGCGAGACCCAGTACTTC,CASSLPFSGGAMGETQYF
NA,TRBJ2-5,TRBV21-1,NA,TGTGCCAGCAGCCTGAAGGGGGGGGAGTGGCAAGAGACCCAGTACTTC,CASSLKGGEWQETQYF
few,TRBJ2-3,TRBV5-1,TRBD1,TGCGCCAGCAGCTTGGGTGTAGGGGGCTCCACAGATACGCAGTATTTT,CASSLGVGGSTDTQYF
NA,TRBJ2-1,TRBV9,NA,TGTGCCAGCAGCGTAGGAGGTCCCCAGTTCTTC,CASSVGGPQFF
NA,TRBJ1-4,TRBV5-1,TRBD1,TGCGCCAGCAGCCCGGGACAGGCAACTAATGAAAAACTGTTTTTT,CASSPGQATNEKLFF
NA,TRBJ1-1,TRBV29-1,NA,TGCAGCGCACTCCTAGAGGCGAACACTGAAGCTTTCTTT,CSALLEANTEAFF
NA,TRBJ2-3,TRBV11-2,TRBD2,TGTGCCAGCAGTTGGACTAGCGGGGAGAACTCAGATACGCAGTATTTT,CASSWTSGENSDTQYF
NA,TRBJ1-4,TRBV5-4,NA,TGTGCCAGCAGCTTCCGGGGAAGCGGTGAAAAACTGTTTTTT,CASSFRGSGEKLFF